Below, 20 T cell receptor beta chains from the same sample are listed, as sequenced in a study of shared clonotypes between healthy human individuals (dated by TCRdb to between 2020 and 2021). CD8 naive samples consisted of CD45RO-negative cells that were positively selected for CCR7, yielding a CD45RA+CCR7+ population without TemRA cells. The library came from the immunoSEQ multiplex PCR assay. As stored in TCRdb, this immuneACCESS dataset retains in-frame rearrangements with V and J assigned. A fraction of the clones does not appear; measured against another copy, unresolved V genes explain less than half of the discrepancy, and the remainder lacks a known reason. This sample is represented by around 1.9 million clones; roughly 95% of them were singletons. The top ten hold roughly 1.7% of the sample. Sequenced sample: naive CD8+ T cells from PBMCs. Interpreted using the paper, the cell subset or site label stands for: CD45RA+CCR7+. These receptors were collected from a man younger than 35 in good health. Some clones in this sample may be carry-over from other donors' samples.

The CDR3 loop is CASSPPLPNTEAFF. DNA for the CDR3: TGTGCCAGCAGCCCCCCTCTGCCAAACACTGAAGCTTTCTTT. V is TRBV13 and J is TRBJ1-1, with D uncertain. CDR3 length: 14 amino acids. V lost 5 bases to trimming and J lost 2 bases, with 12 bases between them. Germline V lookup: CDR1 PRHDT, CDR2 FYEKMQ (reference sequence). Looking up the rest from reference TRBV13 and TRBJ1-1 gives the full variable domain: AAGVIQSPRHLIKEKRETATLKCYPIPRHDTVYWYQQGPGQDPQFLISFYEKMQSDKGSIPDRFSAQQFSDYHSELNMSSLELGDSALYFCASSPPLPNTEAFFGQGTRLTVV.

This clone was counted only a few times. J is TRBJ1-1 and V is TRBV5-6, with 7 bases fitting TRBD1. The germline CDR1 and CDR2 sequences are SGHDT and YYEEEE. CDR3 length: 11 amino acids. V lost 3 bases to trimming and J lost 9 bases; unmatched junction nucleotides: 2. CDR3 nucleotide sequence: TGTGCCAGCAGCTGGGGACAGCAAGCTTTCTTT. Residues: CASSWGQQAFF.

The chain recombines TRBV7-9 with TRBJ2-7; D tentatively fits TRBD1 or TRBD2 (5 bases each). This CDR3 has 14 amino acids. Germline values: CDR1 SEHNR, CDR2 FQNEAQ (reference sequence). Trimming shortened V by 5 bases and J by 0 bases, and 11 bases separated the two germline ends. CDR3 residues: CASSGDVSSYEQYF. The CDR3 region has the DNA TGTGCCAGCAGCGGGGACGTAAGCTCCTACGAGCAGTACTTC. Full variable domain (remainder filled in from reference TRBV7-9 and TRBJ2-7): DTGVSQNPRHKITKRGQNVTFRCDPISEHNRLYWYRQTLGQGPEFLTYFQNEAQLEKSRLLSDRFSAERPKGSFSTLEIQRTEQGDSAMYLCASSGDVSSYEQYFGPGTRLTVT.

As for this clone: The identical CDR3 is also encoded by other nucleotide sequences in the sample. The chain joins TRBV9 to TRBJ2-7, with D maybe TRBD1 (5 bases). The CDR3 is made up of 14 amino acids. Germline V gene lookup returns CDR1 SGDLS and CDR2 YYNGEE. Trimming pared 0 bases from V and 2 bases from J, leaving 9 bases between. CDR3 amino acids: CASSVGAGPYEQYF. CDR3 coding DNA: TGTGCCAGCAGCGTAGGGGCAGGGCCCTACGAGCAGTACTTC.

The chain employs TRBV9 and TRBJ1-1, with D perhaps matching TRBD1 (5 bases). CDR3 length: 15 amino acids. V was shortened by 4 bases and J by 6 bases, with 19 bases between the two germline ends. Per the germline V gene, CDR1 is SGDLS and CDR2 is YYNGEE. In DNA form, the CDR3 reads TGTGCCAGCAGCACGGAAATGGCCAGGGCACCTGAAGCTTTCTTT. Its translation is CASSTEMARAPEAFF.

The chain carries TRBV27 and TRBJ2-7; D perhaps matches TRBD2 (5 bases). CDR3 size: 13 residues. Germline values: CDR1 MNHEY, CDR2 SMNVEV (reference sequence). Deletions cut 6 bases from V and 7 bases from J, with 16 bases between. CDR3 DNA sequence: TGTGCCAGCAGACGGACTGTGGATGTAGAGCAGTACTTC. Amino acid sequence: CASRRTVDVEQYF.

The chain recombines TRBV4-1 with TRBJ1-1; D is undetermined. The V gene lost 1 base and the J gene lost 6 bases, with 12 bases spanning the gap. The germline gives CDR1 MGHRA, CDR2 YSYEKL. This CDR3 region has 14 residues. CDR3 nucleotide sequence: TGCGCCAGCAGCCAAGTTAGTGTCCGCCCTGAAGCTTTCTTT. Its translation: CASSQVSVRPEAFF.

This chain uses TRBV7-2 with TRBJ2-7; a possible D gene is TRBD2 (6 bases). Between the trimmed V and J ends, which lost 3 bases and 6 bases, there was a span of 24 bases. The CDR3 sequence is 17 residues long. In germline, CDR1 is SGHTA, CDR2 FQGNSA. CDR3 amino acids: CASSLDYFPGRDSEQYF. Written as DNA, the CDR3 is TGTGCCAGCAGCTTGGACTATTTTCCAGGACGGGATTCCGAGCAGTACTTC.

The chain carries TRBV7-9 and TRBJ1-2; unclear D gene. The germline gives CDR1 SEHNR, CDR2 FQNEAQ (reference sequence). This CDR3 region has 16 residues. V lost 5 bases to trimming and J lost 1 base, with 17 bases between them. The CDR3 nucleotides read TGTGCCAGCAGCACGAGGACGGGAAACGGTAACTATGGCTACACCTTC. Protein product: CASSTRTGNGNYGYTF. The full variable domain, in which reference TRBV7-9 and TRBJ1-2 provide the parts outside the CDR3, is DTGVSQNPRHKITKRGQNVTFRCDPISEHNRLYWYRQTLGQGPEFLTYFQNEAQLEKSRLLSDRFSAERPKGSFSTLEIQRTEQGDSAMYLCASSTRTGNGNYGYTFGSGTRLTVV.

This chain connects TRBV2 to TRBJ2-1, with D possibly being TRBD1 or TRBD2 (5 bases each). Germline V gene data show CDR1 as SNHLY and CDR2 as FYNNEI. V shed 3 bases and J shed 15 bases, with 12 bases lying between them. The CDR3 runs 11 residues. Here the CDR3 DNA reads TGTGCCAGCAGTGATCAGCAGGGACCGTTCTTC. It yields the protein CASSDQQGPFF.

The J gene is TRBJ1-3, the V gene TRBV2; D is undetermined. Germline-derived CDR1 and CDR2 are SNHLY and FYNNEI. The CDR3 spans 16 residues. V lost 0 bases and J 0 bases, leaving 9 bases between the germline ends. The CDR3 here is CASSEAPWASGNTIYF. CDR3 sequence (DNA): TGTGCCAGCAGTGAAGCGCCCTGGGCCTCTGGAAACACCATATATTTT.

The chain combines TRBV5-8 with TRBJ2-5, with a weak D call TRBD2 (6 bases). The CDR3 spans 16 residues. Germline CDR1 SGHTS, CDR2 YDEGEE. Trimming removed 2 bases from V and 2 bases from J, with 16 bases in between. The CDR3 DNA follows: TGTGCCAGCAGCTTCTCAAGGGTAGCGGTTCAAGAGACCCAGTACTTC. Translation gives CASSFSRVAVQETQYF.

The V gene is TRBV25-1, the J gene TRBJ2-7, with D unclear. CDR1 is MGHDK and CDR2 is SYGVNS in the germline V gene. Trimming left V 7 bases short and J 2 bases short, with 6 bases between. CDR3 length: 11 amino acids. As DNA, the CDR3 is TGTGCCAGCAAAAGGGCCTACGAGCAGTACTTC. Translating it yields CASKRAYEQYF.

This clone showed up just once. This sample includes further DNA sequences coding for the same CDR3. V and J are TRBV27 and TRBJ1-5; D not certain. CDR1 is MNHEY, CDR2 SMNVEV, per germline (reference sequence). CDR3 length equals 10 residues. Between the trimmed V and J ends, which lost 8 bases and 4 bases, there was a span of 3 bases. This CDR3 is CASGNQPQHF. The DNA for the CDR3 is TGTGCCAGCGGTAATCAGCCCCAGCATTTT.

The V call is TRBV2, the J call TRBJ2-2; D is unresolved. The CDR3 totals 12 residues. Germline CDR1 SNHLY, CDR2 FYNNEI. Trimming pared 7 bases from V and 2 bases from J, leaving 5 bases between. CDR3 DNA: TGTGCCAGCACAGTCAACACCGGGGAGCTGTTTTTT. Protein: CASTVNTGELFF.

Comment on this clone: Distinct nucleotide sequences in the sample also encode this CDR3. The chain has TRBV5-1 and TRBJ2-1; no firm D call. V shed 1 base and J shed 4 bases, with 6 bases lying between them. Germline-derived CDR1 and CDR2 are SGHRS and YFSETQ. This CDR3 contains 13 residues. The CDR3 here is CASSLSTYNEQFF. The CDR3 DNA sequence: TGCGCCAGCAGCTTGAGTACGTACAATGAGCAGTTCTTC.

CDR3 loop: CASSTQPGTYYGYTF. The CDR3 nucleotides read TGTGCCAGTAGCACACAGCCCGGGACCTACTATGGCTACACCTTC. This sequence joins TRBV19 and TRBJ1-2; tentative D call: TRBD1 (5 bases). The CDR3 length is 15 residues. Trimming shortened V by 6 bases and J by 3 bases, and 17 bases separated the two germline ends. From germline, CDR1 is LNHDA and CDR2 SQIVND (reference sequence).

This chain joins TRBV6-5 and TRBJ2-7; TRBD1 aligns across 9 bases. Per the germline V gene, CDR1 is MNHEY and CDR2 is SVGAGI. The ends lost 4 bases at V and 4 bases at J; junction bases unmatched: 2. The CDR3 is 13 amino acids. CDR3 in amino acids: CASSWDRDYEQYF. For the CDR3, the DNA is TGTGCCAGCAGTTGGGACAGGGATTACGAGCAGTACTTC.

The gene calls are TRBV27 and TRBJ2-7; 9 bases are a match to TRBD1. Germline lookup yields CDR1 MNHEY and CDR2 SMNVEV (reference sequence). V lost 6 bases to trimming and J lost 4 bases; unmatched junction nucleotides: 13. This CDR3 has 16 residues. The CDR3 DNA reads as TGTGCCAGCAGCCCCAGCCCGGGACAGGGCCTTTACGAGCAGTACTTC. It specifies CASSPSPGQGLYEQYF.

This clone was counted only a few times. This chain links TRBV4-1 with TRBJ1-1; 7 bases match TRBD1. Germline CDR1 and CDR2: MGHRA and YSYEKL. The CDR3 covers 14 residues. The trim removed 4 bases at V and 5 bases at J, leaving 7 bases unmatched. This CDR3 reads CASSLLTGVTEAFF. The CDR3 DNA is TGCGCCAGCAGCCTCCTCACAGGGGTGACTGAAGCTTTCTTT.